This T cell receptor (beta chain) was recorded in a study of blood T cell repertoires in COVID-19. Study context: Some COVID-19 samples were acute and others convalescent; all came from the United States, Italy and Spain.

In the original workflow: Nucleated cell counts were estimated from reference gene primer amplification. Clones were sequenced by immunoSEQ multiplex PCR, and TCRdb holds only the in-frame ones, with some missing. V and J calls and clone size follow that table, whereas D and trimming were derived from the DNA. The data hold roughly 240,000 clones, with 85% to 90% observed a single time. CDR1 and CDR2 from the germline V gene are SGHTA and FQGNSA. V lost 2 bases, J lost 5 bases, and 0 bases stayed unmatched. The CDR3 contains 14 residues. This chain uses TRBV7-2 with TRBJ2-1; 10 positions agree with TRBD2. The sample taken for sequencing was PBMCs or T cells enriched from blood (not recorded which). This TCR was sampled from a man aged 45-60 years who had been exposed to COVID-19. CDR3 sequence (DNA): TGTGCCAGCAGCTTACTAGCGGGGGACAATGAGCAGTTCTTC. The encoded protein is CASSLLAGDNEQFF. The whole variable domain, remainder taken from reference TRBV7-2 and TRBJ2-1, is GAGVSQSPSNKVTEKGKDVELRCDPISGHTALYWYRQSLGQGLEFLIYFQGNSAPDKSGLPSDRFSAERTGGSVSTLTIQRTQQEDSAVYLCASSLLAGDNEQFFGPGTRLTVL.